Listed here is a single T cell receptor (beta chain). The antigen remains unidentified. The CDR3 runs 16 residues. Germline V CDR1 and CDR2: SGHAT, FQNNGV. The V segment lost 0 bases and the J segment 12 bases; nucleotides outside the gene matches: 15. A multiplex PCR was run with 60 Vbeta primers and 13 Jbeta primers. Data came from immunoSEQ multiplex PCR; TCRdb stores just in-frame clones and leaves some out. The sample consists of fewer than 350,000 clones, approximately 90% of them appearing once. The data were obtained in a study of cytomegalovirus exposure and HLA in healthy donors. Points from the study as a whole: V- and J-gene trimming of TCR beta was linked (in a later analysis) to a missense DCLRE1C variant. For most TCR beta V segments, an earlier analysis put the productive rate at about 87% or about 30% of the time.

The chain combines TRBV11-2 with TRBJ2-7, with TRBD2 matching over 9 bases. The sequenced sample consisted of PBMCs. This clonotype originated in a young woman in good health and CMV-seronegative. The chain's CDR3 is CASSLEFSLAGLGAYF. As DNA, the CDR3 is TGTGCCAGCAGCTTAGAATTTTCCCTAGCGGGGCTTGGGGCGTACTTC.